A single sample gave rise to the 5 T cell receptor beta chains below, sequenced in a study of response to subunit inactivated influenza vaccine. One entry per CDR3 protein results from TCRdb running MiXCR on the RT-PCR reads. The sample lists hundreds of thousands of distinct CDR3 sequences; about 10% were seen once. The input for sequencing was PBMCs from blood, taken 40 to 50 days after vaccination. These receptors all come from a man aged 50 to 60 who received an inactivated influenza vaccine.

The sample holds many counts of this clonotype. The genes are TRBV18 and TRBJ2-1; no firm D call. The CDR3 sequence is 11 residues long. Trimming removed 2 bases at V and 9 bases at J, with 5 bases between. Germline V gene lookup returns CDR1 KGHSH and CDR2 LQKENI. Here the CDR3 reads CASSPVGEQFF. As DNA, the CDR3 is TGTGCCAGCTCACCAGTAGGTGAGCAGTTCTTC.

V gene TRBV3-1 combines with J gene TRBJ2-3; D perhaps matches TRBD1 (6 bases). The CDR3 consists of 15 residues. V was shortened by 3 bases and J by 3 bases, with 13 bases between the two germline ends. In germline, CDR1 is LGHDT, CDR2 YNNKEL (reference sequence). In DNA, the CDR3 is TGTGCCAGCAGCCAGGGGGCAGGGGCGACAGATACGCAGTATTTT. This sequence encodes CASSQGAGATDTQYF.

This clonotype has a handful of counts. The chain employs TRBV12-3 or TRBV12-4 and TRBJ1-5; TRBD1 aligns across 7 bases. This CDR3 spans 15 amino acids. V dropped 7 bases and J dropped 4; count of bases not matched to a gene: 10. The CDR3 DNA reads TGTGCCAGCACTATTAAGACAGGGCAGAATCAGCCCCAGCATTTT. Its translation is CASTIKTGQNQPQHF.

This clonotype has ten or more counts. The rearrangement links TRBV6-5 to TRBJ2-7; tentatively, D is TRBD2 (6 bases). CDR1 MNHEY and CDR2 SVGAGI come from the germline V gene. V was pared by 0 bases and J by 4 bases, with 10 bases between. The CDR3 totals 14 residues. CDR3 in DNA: TGTGCCAGCAGTTACTCGGAACGGGGGTACGAGCAGTACTTC. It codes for CASSYSERGYEQYF.

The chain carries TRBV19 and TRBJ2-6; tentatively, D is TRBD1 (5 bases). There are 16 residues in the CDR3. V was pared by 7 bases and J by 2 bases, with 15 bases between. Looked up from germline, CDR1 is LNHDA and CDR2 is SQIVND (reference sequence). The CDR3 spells CASTPGRAPGANVLTF. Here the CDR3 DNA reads TGTGCCAGTACCCCGGGCAGGGCACCTGGGGCCAACGTCCTGACTTTC.